Following are 4 T cell receptor beta chains from one sample sequenced in a study of response to subunit inactivated influenza vaccine. TCRdb reanalysed the RT-PCR reads using MiXCR and keeps one entry per CDR3 protein. There are about 540,000 distinct CDR3 sequences in the sample; around 21% occur only once, and 2.5% to 3.5% lies in the top ten. These same records also appear under a second study, on T cells expressing NK-cell markers. From that second work: With UMIs, 5'RACE template switching was used to make TCR beta cDNA.

The sequencing used CD4+ T cells sorted from PBMCs, collected about 11 days after vaccination. The source is a man aged 50 or older who received an inactivated influenza vaccine.

This CDR3 reads CASSEKQGNYGYTF. The CDR3 DNA reads TGTGCCAGCAGCGAAAAACAGGGGAACTATGGCTACACCTTC. The J gene is TRBJ1-2, the V gene TRBV9; TRBD1 agrees at 7 bases. This CDR3 is built from 14 residues. The germline CDR1 and CDR2 sequences are SGDLS and YYNGEE. J was trimmed by 2 bases and V by 3 bases; bases with no gene match: 4.

This clonotype showed up many times. The chain joins TRBV7-2 to TRBJ2-4, with unresolved D. Germline lookup yields CDR1 SGHTA and CDR2 FQGNSA. Trimming took off 4 bases at V and 5 bases at J, with 6 bases between the two ends. The CDR3 runs to 12 residues. The CDR3 protein is CASSWSENIQYF. In nucleotides, the CDR3 is TGTGCCAGCAGCTGGTCGGAAAACATTCAGTACTTC.

The chain joins TRBV11-2 to TRBJ2-1, with 7 positions matching TRBD2. Germline assignment: CDR1 SGHAT and CDR2 FQNNGV. This CDR3 is built from 14 residues. V gave up 5 bases and J gave up 13 bases; unmatched junction bases: 14. CDR3 sequence reads: CASSPRAGVSSQFF. The DNA for the CDR3 is TGTGCCAGCAGCCCTCGTGCGGGGGTTTCTTCTCAGTTCTTC. Combining the CDR3 with reference TRBV11-2 and TRBJ2-1 gives the whole variable domain EAGVAQSPRYKIIEKRQSVAFWCNPISGHATLYWYQQILGQGPKLLIQFQNNGVVDDSQLPKDRFSAERLKGVDSTLKIQPAKLEDSAVYLCASSPRAGVSSQFFGPGTRLTVL.

The rearrangement links TRBV11-2 to TRBJ1-2; D might be TRBD1 (5 bases). CDR3 length: 18 residues. Germline CDR1 is SGHAT and CDR2 is FQNNGV. Trimming pared 3 bases from V and 1 base from J, leaving 21 bases between. The CDR3 is CASSFPGRVAPGNYGYTF. DNA of the CDR3: TGTGCCAGCAGCTTTCCCGGCAGGGTGGCCCCGGGTAACTATGGCTACACCTTC. Full variable domain (outside the CDR3, taken from reference TRBV11-2 and TRBJ1-2): EAGVAQSPRYKIIEKRQSVAFWCNPISGHATLYWYQQILGQGPKLLIQFQNNGVVDDSQLPKDRFSAERLKGVDSTLKIQPAKLEDSAVYLCASSFPGRVAPGNYGYTFGSGTRLTVV.